A single sample gave rise to the 24 T cell receptor beta chains below, sequenced in a study of T-cell reconstitution after alpha-beta-depleted transplantation in children (dated by TCRdb to the mid-2010s). Library method: PCR. Sequencing used an Illumina HiSeq 2500. TCR libraries were prepared with molecular barcoding, using unique molecular identifiers to normalize TCRbeta repertoire quantification. TCRdb reprocessed the public reads (quality trimming at Q25 with fastp, clone calling with MiXCR) and kept in-frame beta chains. CDR3 protein sequences are deduplicated, and each keeps its most common genes and DNA. This sample lists some 490,000 distinct CDR3 sequences; around 12% were detected once. The top ten clonotypes cover about 5.4% of the sample. Sequenced here: PBMCs from the stem cell graft donor, sampled from the stem cell graft. These receptors were collected from a human donor who donated a stem cell graft to a child with combined immunodeficiency.

This clonotype was detected ten times or more. The chain employs TRBV4-3 and TRBJ2-1, with 9 nucleotides matching TRBD1. The germline CDR1 and CDR2 sequences are LGHNA and YSLEER. V lost 4 bases to trimming and J lost 6 bases; unmatched junction nucleotides: 4. The CDR3 runs to 14 residues. DNA of the CDR3: TGCGCCAGCAGCCGGGACAGGGAAATCAATGAGCAGTTCTTC. Its translation is CASSRDREINEQFF.

The rearrangement uses TRBV20-1 and TRBJ2-3; tentatively, D is TRBD1 (5 bases). Germline V gene data show CDR1 as DFQATT and CDR2 as SNEGSKA (reference sequence). CDR3 length equals 14 residues. Trimming pared 2 bases from V and 1 base from J, leaving 10 bases between. CDR3 sequence (DNA): TGCAGTGCTAGAATCGGCAGGGGCACAGATACGCAGTATTTT. Translation: CSARIGRGTDTQYF.

The chain recombines TRBV5-1 with TRBJ2-1; D is uncertain. V lost 2 bases to trimming and J lost 2 bases, with 14 bases between them. Germline assignment: CDR1 SGHRS and CDR2 YFSETQ. CDR3 size: 16 residues. CDR3 residues: CASSLPLGSTYNEQFF. DNA for the CDR3: TGCGCCAGCAGCTTACCTTTAGGTTCAACCTACAATGAGCAGTTCTTC.

This clonotype occurred a few times. V gene TRBV12-3 or TRBV12-4 combines with J gene TRBJ1-1, with 8 bases matching TRBD1. Trimming took 6 bases from V and 2 from J; bases not matched to a gene: 5. There are 14 residues in the CDR3. The CDR3 reads CASSSTGDNTEAFF. CDR3 nucleotide sequence: TGTGCCAGCAGCTCGACAGGGGACAACACTGAAGCTTTCTTT.

This clonotype was counted only a few times. The rearrangement uses TRBV4-3 and TRBJ1-2, with 10 bases matching TRBD1. Trimming removed 1 base from V and 2 bases from J; junction bases left unmatched: 4. There are 16 residues in the CDR3. CDR1 and CDR2 (germline): LGHNA, YSLEER. The CDR3 nucleotides read TGCGCCAGCAGCCAAGGGACAGGGGGTGGAAACTATGGCTACACCTTC. Encoded protein: CASSQGTGGGNYGYTF.

At least ten counts were recorded for this clonotype. V is TRBV4-2 and J is TRBJ2-6; D not resolved. The germline CDR1 and CDR2 sequences are LGHNA and YNFKEQ. The CDR3 is made up of 16 amino acids. Deletions cut 0 bases from V and 0 bases from J, with 6 bases between. This chain's CDR3 is CASSQDEDSGANVLTF. CDR3 coding DNA: TGTGCCAGCAGCCAAGATGAGGACTCTGGGGCCAACGTCCTGACTTTC.

The chain combines TRBV28 with TRBJ2-1; 9 bases line up with TRBD1. V shed 6 bases and J 7 bases; nucleotides not matched to a gene: 7. CDR3 size: 14 residues. The germline V gene encodes CDR1 MDHEN and CDR2 SYDVKM. This CDR3 reads CASRRGQGGNEQFF. CDR3 coding DNA: TGTGCCAGCAGGCGGGGACAGGGTGGGAATGAGCAGTTCTTC.

J is TRBJ2-7 and V is TRBV5-1, with a possible D match to TRBD1 (6 bases). V was cut by 0 bases and J by 1 base, with 14 bases left in between. The CDR3 totals 16 residues. Germline CDR1 reads SGHRS; CDR2 reads YFSETQ. The CDR3 DNA sequence: TGCGCCAGCAGCTTGGTATCGCCGGACAGATCCTACGAGCAGTACTTC. It is translated as CASSLVSPDRSYEQYF.

This clonotype was recorded many times. The chain couples TRBV29-1 to TRBJ2-7, with 7 bases aligning to TRBD1. Germline V gives CDR1 SQVTM, CDR2 ANQGSEA. J was trimmed by 2 bases and V by 7 bases; bases with no gene match: 2. This CDR3 is built from 11 residues. CDR3 in DNA: TGCAGCGCCCAGGGGGCCTACGAGCAGTACTTC. Translating gives CSAQGAYEQYF.

The rearrangement uses TRBV11-2 and TRBJ1-6; D is ambiguous. The ends were cut back, 1 base at V and 10 bases at J, with 14 bases in the middle. The CDR3 consists of 15 residues. CDR1 and CDR2 from the germline V gene are SGHAT and FQNNGV. CDR3 sequence reads: CASSLGLGNGSPLHF. The CDR3 region has the DNA TGTGCCAGCAGCTTAGGTTTGGGGAACGGGTCACCCCTCCACTTT.

This clonotype occurred a few times. J is TRBJ2-3 and V is TRBV30, with TRBD1 identical over 7 bases. This CDR3 spans 16 amino acids. Germline CDR1 GTSNPN, CDR2 SVGIG (reference sequence). The junction had 13 bases not matched to a gene; V was cut back by 5 bases and J by 2 bases. CDR3: CAWGREGAPDTDTQYF. The DNA of the CDR3 is TGTGCCTGGGGACGTGAGGGGGCCCCTGACACAGATACGCAGTATTTT.

This clonotype was seen a few times. The rearrangement uses TRBV6-2 or TRBV6-3 and TRBJ1-1; perhaps TRBD1 as D (6 bases). This CDR3 is 14 amino acids long. Germline V gene sequence: CDR1 MNHEY, CDR2 SVGEGT. The ends were cut back, 8 bases at V and 5 bases at J, with 18 bases in the middle. CDR3 in amino acids: CASRPGQGWTEAFF. The CDR3 nucleotides are TGTGCCAGCCGTCCAGGGCAGGGGTGGACTGAAGCTTTCTTT.

This clonotype has only a few counts. The CDR3 loop is CASRRGELSTDTQYF. CDR3 nucleotide sequence: TGTGCCAGCAGGCGTGGGGAACTGAGCACAGATACGCAGTATTTT. The genes are TRBV7-9 and TRBJ2-3; D not resolved. Per germline, CDR1 SEHNR and CDR2 FQNEAQ (reference sequence). This CDR3 has 15 amino acids. The germline V and J ends were trimmed by 6 bases and 0 bases, with 13 bases remaining between them.

This clonotype was seen only a few times. The chain couples TRBV5-1 to TRBJ1-2, with D unresolved. This CDR3 comprises 13 residues. Germline V gene sequence: CDR1 SGHRS, CDR2 YFSETQ. V lost 4 bases and J lost 7, with 14 bases in between. The CDR3 is CASSTAAEGGYTF. As DNA, the CDR3 is TGCGCCAGCAGCACCGCAGCGGAGGGTGGCTACACCTTC.

This clonotype was detected ten times or more. The J gene is TRBJ2-7, the V gene TRBV20-1; D is perhaps TRBD2 (5 bases). Looked up from germline, CDR1 is DFQATT and CDR2 is SNEGSKA (reference sequence). V dropped 6 bases and J dropped 3 bases, with 15 bases sitting between them. The CDR3 sequence is 13 residues long. As DNA, the CDR3 is TGCAGTGCAAGTCCTACCGCGGGCTACGAGCAGTACTTC. Amino acid sequence: CSASPTAGYEQYF.

V usage is TRBV12-3 or TRBV12-4 and J usage is TRBJ1-4; perhaps TRBD1 as D (5 bases). Between the trimmed V and J ends, which lost 6 bases and 10 bases, there was a span of 15 bases. CDR3 size: 13 residues. CDR3 amino acids: CASSRGAEIKLFF. In nucleotides, the CDR3 is TGTGCCAGCAGCCGCGGGGCAGAGATAAAACTGTTTTTT.

This clonotype was observed a few times. The genes are TRBV12-3 or TRBV12-4 and TRBJ2-1; 12 bases are shared with TRBD2. V gave up 3 bases and J gave up 1 base; unmatched junction bases: 10. CDR3 size: 19 residues. CDR3 region: CASSLVLAGGPRSYNEQFF. The CDR3 region has the DNA TGTGCCAGCAGTTTGGTCCTAGCGGGGGGGCCTCGGTCCTACAATGAGCAGTTCTTC.

This clonotype was found many times. This chain links TRBV6-2 or TRBV6-3 with TRBJ2-1, with D perhaps given as TRBD1 or TRBD2 (5 bases each). The CDR3 consists of 14 residues. Germline loops: CDR1 MNHEY, CDR2 SVGEGT. With 5 bases removed from V and 4 bases from J, the gap between germline ends came to 12 bases. CDR3: CASSGETDYNEQFF. DNA of the CDR3: TGTGCCAGCAGTGGGGAGACAGATTACAATGAGCAGTTCTTC.

This clonotype has at least ten counts. This chain uses TRBV10-3 with TRBJ2-3; D is unresolved. The CDR3 is made up of 13 amino acids. Trimming took 8 bases from V and 3 from J, leaving 12 bases between them. Germline lookup yields CDR1 ENHRY and CDR2 SYGVKD. CDR3 amino acids: CAISREGTDTQYF. The CDR3 bases are TGTGCCATCTCAAGGGAAGGGACAGATACGCAGTATTTT.

This chain links TRBV5-6 with TRBJ2-1; 12 positions agree with TRBD2. The V gene's germline CDR1 is SGHDT and CDR2 YYEEEE. This CDR3 is built from 15 residues. The junction had 1 base not matched to a gene; V was cut back by 0 bases and J by 6 bases. CDR3 DNA: TGTGCCAGCAGCTTGGGACTAGCGGGGGCCAATGAGCAGTTCTTC. Its translation is CASSLGLAGANEQFF.

This sequence joins TRBV18 and TRBJ2-2; a weak D match, TRBD1 (6 bases). The CDR3 length is 16 residues. Trimming took 2 bases from V and 3 from J, leaving 13 bases between them. Germline loops: CDR1 KGHSH, CDR2 LQKENI. The CDR3: CASSPRLPGDTGELFF. Written as DNA, the CDR3 is TGTGCCAGCTCACCAAGGCTGCCAGGGGACACCGGGGAGCTGTTTTTT.

The chain is built from TRBV7-2 and TRBJ2-3; possible D gene TRBD2, 6 bases. The germline gives CDR1 SGHTA, CDR2 FQGNSA. This CDR3 is built from 16 residues. V lost 5 bases, J lost 2 bases, and 17 bases lay in between. CDR3 sequence: CASSPTGEGATDTQYF. CDR3 bases: TGTGCCAGCAGCCCCACGGGAGAAGGGGCCACAGATACGCAGTATTTT.

This clonotype was seen a few times. The chain combines TRBV20-1 with TRBJ2-5, with 10 bases matching TRBD2. Germline V lookup: CDR1 DFQATT, CDR2 SNEGSKA (reference sequence). There are 14 residues in the CDR3. The V and J ends lost 5 bases and 10 bases, in that order; junction bases with no gene match: 13. CDR3 loop: CSARTSGPRGSQYF. CDR3 coding DNA: TGCAGTGCTCGGACTAGCGGTCCCCGGGGGAGCCAGTACTTC.

There are a few counts of this clonotype. V is TRBV6-2 or TRBV6-3 and J is TRBJ2-1; D may match TRBD1 or TRBD2 (5 bases each). The CDR3 runs to 13 residues. CDR1 MNHEY and CDR2 SVGEGT come from the germline V gene. The V gene lost 10 bases and the J gene lost 3 bases, with 13 bases spanning the gap. The CDR3 is CATLGRDYNEQFF. DNA for the CDR3: TGTGCCACCTTGGGACGCGACTACAATGAGCAGTTCTTC.